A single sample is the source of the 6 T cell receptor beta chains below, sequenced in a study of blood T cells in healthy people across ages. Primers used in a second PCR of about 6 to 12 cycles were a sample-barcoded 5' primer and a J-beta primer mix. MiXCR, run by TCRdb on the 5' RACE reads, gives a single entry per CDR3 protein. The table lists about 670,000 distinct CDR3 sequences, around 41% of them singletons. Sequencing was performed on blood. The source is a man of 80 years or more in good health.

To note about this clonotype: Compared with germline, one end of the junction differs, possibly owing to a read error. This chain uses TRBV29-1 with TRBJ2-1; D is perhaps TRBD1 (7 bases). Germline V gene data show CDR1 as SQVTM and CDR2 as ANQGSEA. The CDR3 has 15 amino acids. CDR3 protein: CSAEPGQEGYNEQFF. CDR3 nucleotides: TGCAGCGCTGAACCCGGACAGGAGGGGTACAATGAGCAGTTCTTC.

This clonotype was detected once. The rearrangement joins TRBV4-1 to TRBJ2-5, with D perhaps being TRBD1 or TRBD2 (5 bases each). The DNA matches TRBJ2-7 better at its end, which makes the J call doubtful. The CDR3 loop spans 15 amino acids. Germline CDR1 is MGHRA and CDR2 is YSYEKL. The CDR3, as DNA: TGCGCCAGCAGCCAAGAGGGGACCGACTTGGGCGAGCAGTACTTC. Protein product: CASSQEGTDLGEQYF.

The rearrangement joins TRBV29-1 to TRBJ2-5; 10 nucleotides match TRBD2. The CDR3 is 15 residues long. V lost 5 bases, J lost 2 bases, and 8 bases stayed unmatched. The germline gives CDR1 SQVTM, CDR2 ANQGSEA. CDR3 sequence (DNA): TGCAGCGTTAATTTGGTACTAGCGGGGCAAGAGACCCAGTACTTC. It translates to CSVNLVLAGQETQYF.

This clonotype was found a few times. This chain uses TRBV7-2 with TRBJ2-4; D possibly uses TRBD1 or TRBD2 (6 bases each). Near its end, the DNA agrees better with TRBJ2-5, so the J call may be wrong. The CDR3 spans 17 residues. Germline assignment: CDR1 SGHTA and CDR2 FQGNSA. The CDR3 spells CASSLNGRGVRGETQYF. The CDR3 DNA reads TGTGCCAGCAGCTTAAACGGAAGGGGGGTTCGGGGAGAGACCCAGTACTTC.

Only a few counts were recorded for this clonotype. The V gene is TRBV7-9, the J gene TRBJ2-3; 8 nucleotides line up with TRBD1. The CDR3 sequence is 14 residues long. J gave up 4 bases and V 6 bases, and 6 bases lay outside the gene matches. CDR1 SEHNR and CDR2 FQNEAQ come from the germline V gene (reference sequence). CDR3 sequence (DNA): TGTGCCAGCAGACGGACAGGGTTGGCAGATACGCAGTATTTT. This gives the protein CASRRTGLADTQYF.

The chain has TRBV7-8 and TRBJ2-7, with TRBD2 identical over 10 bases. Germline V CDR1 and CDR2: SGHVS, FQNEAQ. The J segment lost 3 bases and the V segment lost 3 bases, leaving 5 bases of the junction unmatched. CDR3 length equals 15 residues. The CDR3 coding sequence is TGTGCCAGCAGCTTTAGACTAGCGGGTAGCTACGAGCAGTACTTC. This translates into CASSFRLAGSYEQYF.